The source of this T cell receptor (beta chain) is a study of blood T cell repertoires in COVID-19. From germline, CDR1 is SGHRS and CDR2 YFSETQ. Trimming stripped 3 bases from V and 0 bases from J, with 9 bases between. The CDR3 runs 14 residues. Here immunoSEQ multiplex PCR was the method, and the copy in TCRdb shows in-frame clones only, minus some. The sample contains roughly 180,000 clones, 86% of which appear only once. The sample taken for sequencing was peripheral blood. The TCR originated in a young man with acute or convalescent COVID-19. V gene TRBV5-1 combines with J gene TRBJ1-2, with a tentative D call TRBD1 (6 bases). CDR3 residues: CASSWGTTNYGYTF. Written as DNA, the CDR3 is TGCGCCAGCAGCTGGGGGACAACTAACTATGGCTACACCTTC.